This TCR beta chain was observed in a study of T cell responses to AZD1222 COVID-19 vaccine. Study results and limitations: Baseline seropositivity occurred in only 5 or 6 AZD1222 recipients. No repertoire was sampled before or during the peak T cell response, only after it.

The CDR3 extends over 12 amino acids. V gave up 4 bases and J gave up 3 bases, with 6 bases separating them. Germline-derived CDR1 and CDR2 are KGHDR and SFDVKD. Produced via immunoSEQ multiplex PCR; TCRdb's table is partial and in-frame only. The sample carries some 120,000 clones, around 89% recorded once. Comments on this clone: Its specificity is not known.

Material: peripheral blood, obtained on day 0 of AZD1222 vaccination. V is TRBV24-1 and J is TRBJ2-7; no firm D call. This receptor was obtained from an adult in good health. The CDR3 DNA is TGTGCCACCAGTGAAAACAACTACGAGCAGTACTTC. Its translation: CATSENNYEQYF.